The 2 T cell receptor beta chains below all came from one sample that was sequenced in a study of shared clonotypes between healthy human individuals. Clones were sequenced by immunoSEQ multiplex PCR, and TCRdb holds only the in-frame ones, with some missing. Among over a million clones listed, 96% were seen once. The sequenced material came from naive CD4+ T cells sorted from blood. Documented subset: CD45RA+ positively selected. These TCRs come from a man younger than 40 in good health.

The chain joins TRBV19 to TRBJ2-2, with unresolved D. The CDR3 is 16 amino acids. Germline CDR1 and CDR2: LNHDA and SQIVND (reference sequence). Trimming took off 1 base at V and 1 base at J, with 10 bases between the two ends. The CDR3 is CASSIVPGVNTGELFF. As DNA, the CDR3 is TGTGCCAGTAGTATAGTCCCCGGAGTGAACACCGGGGAGCTGTTTTTT.

The chain is built from TRBV5-6 and TRBJ2-7; no reliable D call. CDR1 is SGHDT and CDR2 is YYEEEE in the germline V gene. V lost 0 bases and J lost 0, with 7 bases in between. The CDR3 extends over 14 amino acids. The CDR3 DNA sequence: TGTGCCAGCAGCTTGGGTCAGTACTCCTACGAGCAGTACTTC. Translation gives CASSLGQYSYEQYF. The whole variable domain, remainder taken from reference TRBV5-6 and TRBJ2-7, is DAGVTQSPTHLIKTRGQQVTLRCSPKSGHDTVSWYQQALGQGPQFIFQYYEEEERQRGNFPDRFSGHQFPNYSSELNVNALLLGDSALYLCASSLGQYSYEQYFGPGTRLTVT.